These 30 T cell receptor beta chains were sequenced from one sample in a study of CDR3 diversity in severe acne. TCRdb itself ran the PCR reads through MiXCR, one entry per CDR3 protein. The table lists approximately 79,000 distinct CDR3 sequences, about 50% of them singletons. Sequencing was performed on blood. These receptors came from a male donor in good health, serving as a control.

This clonotype was seen ten or more times. V usage is TRBV2 and J usage is TRBJ1-3, with D hard to call. CDR1 SNHLY and CDR2 FYNNEI come from the germline V gene. V was trimmed by 11 bases and J by 1 base, leaving 15 bases between them. CDR3 length: 14 amino acids. CDR3 nucleotides: TGTGCCTCCTCTCACAGCCGATCTGGAAACACCATATATTTT. The encoded protein is CASSHSRSGNTIYF.

Comment on this clonotype: A much larger clonotype is one base distant, so this may be a read error. The chain has TRBV29-1 and TRBJ2-5, with D maybe TRBD2 (5 bases). Germline assignment: CDR1 SQVTM and CDR2 ANQGSEA. The CDR3 sequence is 12 residues long. Between the trimmed V and J ends, which lost 6 bases and 1 base, there was a span of 9 bases. CDR3 in DNA: TGCAGCGTGCCTCTAGCCCAAGAGACCCAGTACTTC. Translation gives CSVPLAQETQYF.

The chain couples TRBV6-2 or TRBV6-3 to TRBJ2-3; 9 positions agree with TRBD2. The CDR3 runs to 16 residues. Germline CDR1 is MNHEY and CDR2 is SVGEGT. Germline trimming cut 2 bases from V and 1 base from J; bases unmatched to any gene: 4. CDR3: CASSYGSSGGTDTQYF. The CDR3 DNA follows: TGTGCCAGCAGTTACGGTTCTAGCGGGGGCACAGATACGCAGTATTTT.

The chain couples TRBV7-9 to TRBJ2-5, with D perhaps TRBD1 (6 bases). The CDR3 is made up of 15 amino acids. CDR1 and CDR2 from the germline V gene are SEHNR and FQNEAQ (reference sequence). Trimming removed 2 bases from V and 4 bases from J, with 14 bases in between. Here the CDR3 DNA reads TGTGCCAGCAGCTTACCACGGACAGTAGGAGAGACCCAGTACTTC. Protein sequence: CASSLPRTVGETQYF.

This clonotype showed up just a few times. This chain's CDR3 is CSARLKPGQVSGLSYEQYF. CDR3 DNA sequence: TGCAGTGCTAGATTAAAACCGGGACAGGTCAGCGGCCTAAGTTACGAGCAGTACTTC. The V gene is TRBV20-1, the J gene TRBJ2-7, with 8 bases matching TRBD1. V lost 2 bases and J lost 4; bases outside the gene matches: 22. The CDR3 sequence is 19 residues long. Germline assignment: CDR1 DFQATT and CDR2 SNEGSKA (reference sequence).

This clonotype was recorded at least ten times. A single base separates this from a much larger clone, so it may be a read error. V gene TRBV9 combines with J gene TRBJ2-7; D tentatively fits TRBD1 or TRBD2 (5 bases each). There are 14 residues in the CDR3. Germline V CDR1 and CDR2: SGDLS, YYNGEE. CDR3 protein: CASSVGGFSYEQCF. As DNA, the CDR3 is TGTGCCAGCAGCGTAGGGGGGTTCTCCTACGAGCAGTGCTTC. The whole variable domain, filled in from reference TRBV9 and TRBJ2-7, reads DSGVTQTPKHLITATGQRVTLRCSPRSGDLSVYWYQQSLDQGLQFLIQYYNGEERAKGNILERFSAQQFPDLHSELNLSSLELGDSALYFCASSVGGFSYEQCFGPGTRLTVT.

The chain joins TRBV19 to TRBJ2-7; 13 bases fit TRBD2. V was pared by 4 bases and J by 6 bases, with 6 bases of the junction left unmatched. CDR1 LNHDA and CDR2 SQIVND come from the germline V gene (reference sequence). The CDR3 is 15 amino acids. CDR3: CASSTRGTSGTEQYF. The CDR3 nucleotides read TGTGCCAGTAGTACGCGCGGGACTAGCGGGACCGAGCAGTACTTC.

This chain joins TRBV12-3 or TRBV12-4 and TRBJ2-5; 8 nucleotides align to TRBD2. The CDR3 consists of 14 residues. Trimming removed 6 bases from V and 5 bases from J; junction bases left unmatched: 8. The CDR3 loop is CASRPGLEGETQYF. The DNA for the CDR3 is TGTGCCAGCAGACCGGGACTAGAGGGGGAGACCCAGTACTTC.

A few counts support this clonotype. The chain couples TRBV7-6 to TRBJ2-5; D is ambiguous. The CDR3 is 12 residues long. Germline assignment: CDR1 SGHVS and CDR2 FNYEAQ. The V and J ends lost 1 base and 3 bases respectively, with 3 bases between them. The CDR3 here is CASSLVEETQYF. CDR3 nucleotide sequence: TGTGCCAGCAGCTTAGTAGAAGAGACCCAGTACTTC.

This clonotype counts as large. The J gene is TRBJ1-5, the V gene TRBV7-2; TRBD1 agrees at 10 bases. The V and J ends lost 5 bases and 4 bases, in that order; junction bases with no gene match: 17. The germline gives CDR1 SGHTA, CDR2 FQGNSA. The CDR3 loop spans 19 amino acids. In nucleotides, the CDR3 is TGTGCCAGCAGCCCCGGGACAGGGGCGACCCTGGTTGGGAATCAGCCCCAGCATTTT. This translates into CASSPGTGATLVGNQPQHF.

Regarding this clonotype: The conserved phenylalanine or tryptophan normally closing the CDR3 is absent here, so this likely arose from a read error. The V gene is TRBV5-5, the J gene TRBJ2-7, with TRBD1 as a possible D gene (6 bases). This CDR3 region has 12 residues. The V gene's germline CDR1 is SGHKS and CDR2 YYEKEE (reference sequence). V shed 4 bases and J shed 6 bases, with 11 bases lying between them. The CDR3 spells CASSNLRGEQYS. CDR3 nucleotide sequence: TGTGCCAGCAGCAACCTCAGGGGCGAGCAGTACTCC.

This clonotype is medium-sized by share. The chain joins TRBV12-3 or TRBV12-4 to TRBJ2-7, with D tentatively TRBD2 (6 bases). The CDR3 loop spans 15 amino acids. The ends were cut back, 3 bases at V and 3 bases at J, with 15 bases in the middle. CDR3 DNA sequence: TGTGCCAGCAGTTTGGTGGGGGGAGATGGCTACGAGCAGTACTTC. It codes for CASSLVGGDGYEQYF.

This clonotype was counted many times. This sequence joins TRBV5-8 and TRBJ1-2; 7 nucleotides align to TRBD1. After removal of 4 bases from V and 6 bases from J, the junction contained 6 bases not matched to a gene. Germline V CDR1 and CDR2: SGHTS, YDEGEE. CDR3 size: 13 residues. The CDR3 nucleotides are TGTGCCAGCAGCGGTACAGGGGCGGATGGCTACACCTTC. Residues: CASSGTGADGYTF.

This clonotype is labeled medium-sized (0.01 to 0.1%). The J gene is TRBJ2-5, the V gene TRBV20-1, with D possibly being TRBD1 (6 bases). Per germline, CDR1 DFQATT and CDR2 SNEGSKA (reference sequence). V lost 5 bases and J 5 bases, leaving 12 bases between the germline ends. This CDR3 comprises 12 residues. The CDR3 loop is CSADYRAETQYF. The CDR3 DNA reads as TGCAGTGCTGATTACAGGGCCGAGACCCAGTACTTC.

This clonotype was detected only a few times. Since a much larger clone is just one base distant, this may be a read error. The chain is built from TRBV12-3 or TRBV12-4 and TRBJ2-5, with D tentatively TRBD1 or TRBD2 (6 bases each). CDR3 length: 15 residues. V dropped 0 bases and J dropped 9 bases, with 17 bases sitting between them. CDR3: CASSLAQRGPGPQYF. DNA for the CDR3: TGTGCCAGCAGTTTAGCGCAACGGGGGCCCGGACCCCAGTACTTC.

The J gene is TRBJ1-3, the V gene TRBV5-1; 9 bases fit TRBD1. Germline lookup yields CDR1 SGHRS and CDR2 YFSETQ. V trimming: 0 bases; J trimming: 3 bases; junction bases outside the gene matches: 4. The CDR3 consists of 16 residues. CDR3 protein: CASSLEQGASGNTIYF. Here the CDR3 DNA reads TGCGCCAGCAGCTTGGAACAGGGGGCGAGTGGAAACACCATATATTTT.

This clonotype was detected ten times or more. This chain's CDR3 is CSVGLGQGRGGGTGANVLTF. The CDR3 nucleotides are TGCAGCGTTGGTTTGGGACAGGGCCGCGGAGGTGGGACTGGGGCCAACGTCCTGACTTTC. The chain couples TRBV29-1 to TRBJ2-6; 9 bases agree with TRBD1. Germline loops: CDR1 SQVTM, CDR2 ANQGSEA. The length of the CDR3 is 20 residues. J lost 2 bases, V lost 4 bases, and 18 bases had no gene match.

This chain joins TRBV7-9 and TRBJ2-3, with D possibly matching TRBD2 (6 bases). Germline V gene data show CDR1 as SEHNR and CDR2 as FQNEAQ (reference sequence). Trimming removed 2 bases from V and 4 bases from J, with 10 bases in between. There are 14 residues in the CDR3. This chain's CDR3 is CASSLREAADTQYF. The CDR3 DNA reads TGTGCCAGCAGCTTAAGGGAGGCCGCAGATACGCAGTATTTT.

The chain employs TRBV5-1 and TRBJ2-7; 9 bases map to TRBD1. The CDR3 has 16 residues. Per the germline V gene, CDR1 is SGHRS and CDR2 is YFSETQ. The V and J ends lost 2 bases and 0 bases, in that order; junction bases with no gene match: 6. The CDR3 nucleotides read TGCGCCAGCAGCTTAGGGGACAGGGCGAGCTCCTACGAGCAGTACTTC. Its protein product is CASSLGDRASSYEQYF.

There are a few counts of this clonotype. This chain joins TRBV15 and TRBJ2-6, with 8 bases matching TRBD2. This CDR3 contains 19 residues. Germline values: CDR1 LNHNV, CDR2 YYDKDF (reference sequence). The J segment lost 2 bases and the V segment lost 1 base, leaving 10 bases of the junction unmatched. In DNA form, the CDR3 reads TGTGCCACCAGCAGAGCGGGAGGGCGGGGGGCCGCTGGGGCCAACGTCCTGACTTTC. This translates into CATSRAGGRGAAGANVLTF. The full variable domain, in which reference TRBV15 and TRBJ2-6 provide the parts outside the CDR3, is DAMVIQNPRYQVTQFGKPVTLSCSQTLNHNVMYWYQQKSSQAPKLLFHYYDKDFNNEADTPDNFQSRRPNTSFCFLDIRSPGLGDTAMYLCATSRAGGRGAAGANVLTFGAGSRLTVL.

V usage is TRBV7-3 and J usage is TRBJ2-2; no reliable D call. There are 14 residues in the CDR3. The V end lost 0 bases, the J end lost 6 bases, and 8 bases lay between the germline ends. Germline V gene lookup returns CDR1 SGHTA and CDR2 FQGTGA. The CDR3 region has the DNA TGTGCCAGCAGCTTAACTAGGTGGGCCGGGGAGCTGTTTTTT. Protein: CASSLTRWAGELFF. The entire variable domain, with the rest obtained from reference TRBV7-3 and TRBJ2-2, is as follows: GAGVSQTPSNKVTEKGKYVELRCDPISGHTALYWYRQSLGQGPEFLIYFQGTGAADDSGLPNDRFFAVRPEGSVSTLKIQRTERGDSAVYLCASSLTRWAGELFFGEGSRLTVL.

V and J are TRBV5-1 and TRBJ2-7; 9 positions agree with TRBD1. The ends lost 0 bases at V and 1 base at J; junction bases unmatched: 5. Germline lookup yields CDR1 SGHRS and CDR2 YFSETQ. The CDR3 has 16 amino acids. The CDR3 reads CASSLVSGTGSYEQYF. The CDR3 bases are TGCGCCAGCAGCTTGGTCTCGGGGACAGGGTCCTACGAGCAGTACTTC.

By share, this clonotype counts as medium-sized. The CDR3 protein is CASSLGLGQALNYGYTF. CDR3 DNA: TGTGCCAGCAGCTTAGGCCTAGGGCAGGCCCTTAACTATGGCTACACCTTC. V usage is TRBV13 and J usage is TRBJ1-2; D unclear. The germline gives CDR1 PRHDT, CDR2 FYEKMQ (reference sequence). This CDR3 is 17 amino acids long. V was clipped by 0 bases and J by 1 base, with 15 bases between them.

This clonotype has only a few counts. The rearrangement joins TRBV4-2 to TRBJ1-2; unclear D gene. V was clipped by 0 bases and J by 8 bases, with 13 bases between them. The CDR3 sequence is 14 residues long. Germline-derived CDR1 and CDR2 are LGHNA and YNFKEQ. CDR3 region: CASSQDSGIGGYTF. DNA of the CDR3: TGTGCCAGCAGCCAAGATTCAGGTATAGGCGGCTACACCTTC.

The gene calls are TRBV6-1 and TRBJ2-5, with unresolved D. With 8 bases removed from V and 0 bases from J, the gap between germline ends came to 10 bases. The CDR3 length is 13 residues. CDR1 and CDR2 (germline): MNHNS, SASEGT. CDR3 DNA sequence: TGTGCCAGCTTGTGGCGGTACCAAGAGACCCAGTACTTC. This encodes CASLWRYQETQYF.

This clonotype was counted at least ten times. V and J are TRBV5-4 and TRBJ2-1; D unclear. V lost 4 bases to trimming and J lost 0 bases, with 8 bases between them. The CDR3 has 14 amino acids. CDR1 is SGHNT and CDR2 is YYREEE in the germline V gene (reference sequence). Here the CDR3 reads CASSRPSSYNEQFF. The CDR3 DNA reads TGTGCCAGCAGCCGACCGAGCTCCTACAATGAGCAGTTCTTC. Variable domain in full (rest from reference TRBV5-4 and TRBJ2-1): ETGVTQSPTHLIKTRGQQVTLRCSSQSGHNTVSWYQQALGQGPQFIFQYYREEENGRGNFPPRFSGLQFPNYSSELNVNALELDDSALYLCASSRPSSYNEQFFGPGTRLTVL.

By sample fraction, this clonotype is medium-sized (0.01 to 0.1%). V gene TRBV5-8 combines with J gene TRBJ1-2, with D unclear. Between the trimmed V and J ends, which lost 1 base and 10 bases, there was a span of 11 bases. Germline V CDR1 and CDR2: SGHTS, YDEGEE. The CDR3 has 12 amino acids. CDR3 residues: CASSLLTVDYTF. In DNA, the CDR3 is TGTGCCAGCAGCTTGCTTACGGTAGACTACACCTTC.

Ten or more counts support this clonotype. The chain links TRBV4-2 to TRBJ2-7, with D possibly matching TRBD2 (6 bases). The CDR3 extends over 15 amino acids. The V end was cut by 5 bases, the J end by 5 bases, with 19 bases between. Germline lookup yields CDR1 LGHNA and CDR2 YNFKEQ. The CDR3 coding sequence is TGTGCCAGCAGCGCTTGGGGGGACGGTCGGGACGAGCAGTACTTC. Its protein is CASSAWGDGRDEQYF.

The genes are TRBV20-1 and TRBJ1-2; unclear D gene. CDR3 length: 15 amino acids. Per germline, CDR1 DFQATT and CDR2 SNEGSKA (reference sequence). The ends were cut back, 6 bases at V and 2 bases at J, with 19 bases in the middle. Here the CDR3 DNA reads TGCAGTGCCACCAGTGGAGGGATGCCAAACTATGGCTACACCTTC. As protein: CSATSGGMPNYGYTF.

The gene calls are TRBV4-2 and TRBJ2-3; TRBD2 matches 7 bases. This CDR3 region has 16 residues. The V and J ends lost 4 bases and 2 bases, in that order; junction bases with no gene match: 9. The germline gives CDR1 LGHNA, CDR2 YNFKEQ. CDR3 region: CASSLRGEDSTDTQYF. DNA for the CDR3: TGTGCCAGCAGCCTTCGGGGGGAGGACTCCACAGATACGCAGTATTTT.